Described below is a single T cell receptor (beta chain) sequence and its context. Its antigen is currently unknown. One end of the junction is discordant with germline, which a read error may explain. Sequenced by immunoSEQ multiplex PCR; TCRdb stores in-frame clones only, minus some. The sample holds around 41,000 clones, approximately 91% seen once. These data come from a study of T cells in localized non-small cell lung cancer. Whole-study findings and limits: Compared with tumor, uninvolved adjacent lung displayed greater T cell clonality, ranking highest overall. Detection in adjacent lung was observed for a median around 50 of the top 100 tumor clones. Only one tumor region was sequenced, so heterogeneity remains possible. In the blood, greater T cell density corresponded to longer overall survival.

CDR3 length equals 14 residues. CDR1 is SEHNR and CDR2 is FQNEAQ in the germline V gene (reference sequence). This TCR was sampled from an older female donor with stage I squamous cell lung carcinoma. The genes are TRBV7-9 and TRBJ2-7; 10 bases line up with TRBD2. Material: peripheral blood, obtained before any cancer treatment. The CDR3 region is CASSLAGELYEQYF. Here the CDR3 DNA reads TGTGCCAGCAGCCTAGCGGGAGAACTCTACGAGCAGTACTTC.